This passage covers 26 T cell receptor beta chains from one sample sequenced in a study of T-cell memory formation after mild COVID-19. TCRdb reprocessed the 5' RACE reads via MiXCR and lists one record per CDR3 protein. The sample consists of under 300,000 distinct CDR3 sequences, around 17% of them appearing once. Sequences were obtained from PBMCs or a T cell subset sorted from them (not recorded which). These receptors were obtained from a man aged 18 to 35 who had mild COVID-19 (a few samples of this study predate the infection). Cell type and time point are not known.

The sample holds a few counts of this clonotype. The chain joins TRBV20-1 to TRBJ1-2; 8 bases are shared with TRBD1. With 6 bases clipped from V and 4 bases from J, the junction kept 7 bases outside the gene matches. This CDR3 region has 13 residues. Germline V lookup: CDR1 DFQATT, CDR2 SNEGSKA (reference sequence). The CDR3 is CSARTGLGYGYTF. CDR3 bases: TGCAGTGCAAGGACAGGGCTTGGCTATGGCTACACCTTC.

This clonotype was counted only a few times. V usage is TRBV4-2 and J usage is TRBJ1-1; D remains unclear. This CDR3 spans 14 amino acids. Germline V gene lookup returns CDR1 LGHNA and CDR2 YNFKEQ. The V end lost 0 bases, the J end lost 6 bases, and 11 bases lay between the germline ends. CDR3: CASSQDRASAEAFF. In DNA, the CDR3 is TGTGCCAGCAGCCAAGATCGGGCGTCCGCTGAAGCTTTCTTT.

The chain carries TRBV25-1 and TRBJ2-1; D possibly corresponds to TRBD2 (5 bases). V was shortened by 5 bases and J by 4 bases, with 12 bases between the two germline ends. Germline CDR1 is MGHDK and CDR2 is SYGVNS. The CDR3 is made up of 14 amino acids. Here the CDR3 reads CASSRAGPYNEQFF. The CDR3 DNA reads TGTGCCAGCAGTCGGGCGGGTCCTTACAATGAGCAGTTCTTC.

This clonotype turned up a few times. The chain links TRBV4-1 to TRBJ2-7, with a possible D match to TRBD2 (5 bases). The germline gives CDR1 MGHRA, CDR2 YSYEKL. V was clipped by 1 base and J by 4 bases, with 11 bases between them. CDR3 size: 14 residues. The CDR3 DNA reads as TGCGCCAGCAGCCAAGCTCCTAGCAAATACGAGCAGTACGTC. Translating it yields CASSQAPSKYEQYV.

The chain links TRBV6-2 or TRBV6-3 to TRBJ2-1; D ambiguous. The germline V and J ends were trimmed by 5 bases and 2 bases, with 13 bases remaining between them. Germline CDR1 reads MNHEY; CDR2 reads SVGEGT. CDR3 length: 15 amino acids. The CDR3 coding sequence is TGTGCCAGCAGTAGAGGACCCACCACCTACAATGAGCAGTTCTTC. Translated, it gives CASSRGPTTYNEQFF.

This clonotype was seen many times. V gene TRBV12-3 or TRBV12-4 combines with J gene TRBJ2-3; tentative D call: TRBD2 (6 bases). The CDR3 contains 12 residues. V gave up 5 bases and J gave up 6 bases, with 9 bases separating them. CDR3: CASSLREDTQYF. CDR3 DNA sequence: TGTGCCAGCAGTCTCCGGGAGGATACGCAGTATTTT.

This clonotype was counted only a few times. The rearrangement uses TRBV19 and TRBJ2-3; the D is unclear. The V gene lost 10 bases and the J gene lost 4 bases, with 9 bases spanning the gap. This CDR3 has 11 amino acids. The V gene's germline CDR1 is LNHDA and CDR2 SQIVND (reference sequence). DNA for the CDR3: TGTGCCACCTCAAGGGCAGATACGCAGTATTTT. Residues: CATSRADTQYF.

This clonotype was found a few times. The rearrangement joins TRBV20-1 to TRBJ2-3; 9 bases line up with TRBD2. This CDR3 comprises 15 residues. Trimming cost V 3 bases and J 1 base; bases outside gene matches: 5. CDR1 and CDR2 from the germline V gene are DFQATT and SNEGSKA (reference sequence). The CDR3 reads CSARDSGRRTDTQYF. The CDR3, as DNA: TGCAGTGCTAGGGATAGCGGGAGACGCACAGATACGCAGTATTTT.

The rearrangement uses TRBV5-1 and TRBJ1-1, with D perhaps matching TRBD1 (6 bases). V was clipped by 4 bases and J by 6 bases, with 16 bases between them. Per germline, CDR1 SGHRS and CDR2 YFSETQ. The CDR3 length is 14 residues. The CDR3, as DNA: TGCGCCAGCAGCCCCCTTAATGCAGGGGCTGAAGCTTTCTTT. As protein: CASSPLNAGAEAFF.

This clonotype was picked up a small number of times. CDR3 DNA sequence: TGCGCCAGCAGCCAAGCCAGGGGGTTCTCCTATAATTCACCCCTCCACTTT. It is translated as CASSQARGFSYNSPLHF. This sequence joins TRBV4-3 and TRBJ1-6, with 7 positions matching TRBD1. The CDR3 contains 17 residues. The germline CDR1 and CDR2 sequences are LGHNA and YSLEER. With V trimmed by 1 base and J by 0 bases, 3 bases remained unmatched.

This clonotype was detected only a few times. The chain employs TRBV20-1 and TRBJ2-3, with D unresolved. This CDR3 has 13 amino acids. Germline CDR1 DFQATT, CDR2 SNEGSKA (reference sequence). The V gene lost 6 bases and the J gene lost 7 bases, with 17 bases spanning the gap. CDR3 in DNA: TGCAGTGCCCCCAACGCCTGGTTGAATACGCAGTATTTT. Protein sequence: CSAPNAWLNTQYF.

This clonotype was observed a handful of times. This chain connects TRBV7-9 to TRBJ1-5; D not resolved. Germline assignment: CDR1 SEHNR and CDR2 FQNEAQ (reference sequence). V was trimmed by 10 bases and J by 3 bases, leaving 10 bases between them. CDR3 length: 12 residues. The CDR3 DNA reads TGTGCCACCTCGGTCGACAATCAGCCCCAGCATTTT. Its translation is CATSVDNQPQHF.

The chain links TRBV12-3 or TRBV12-4 to TRBJ1-1; 7 nucleotides align to TRBD1. CDR3 length: 14 residues. After removal of 3 bases from V and 3 bases from J, the junction contained 4 bases not matched to a gene. CDR3 residues: CASSFVQGYTEAFF. In nucleotides, the CDR3 is TGTGCCAGCAGTTTTGTACAGGGGTACACTGAAGCTTTCTTT.

The rearrangement uses TRBV7-9 and TRBJ2-3, with 8 bases lining up with TRBD2. This CDR3 is 14 amino acids long. Germline V gives CDR1 SEHNR, CDR2 FQNEAQ (reference sequence). V shed 3 bases and J 7 bases; nucleotides not matched to a gene: 6. This CDR3 reads CASSLAGGLNTQYF. The CDR3 DNA sequence: TGTGCCAGCAGCTTGGCGGGGGGCCTTAATACGCAGTATTTT.

This clonotype was counted at least ten times. This chain joins TRBV11-2 and TRBJ2-2; no firm D call. The CDR3 totals 14 residues. Germline V gives CDR1 SGHAT, CDR2 FQNNGV. V lost 0 bases and J 3 bases, leaving 5 bases between the germline ends. The CDR3 loop reads CASSLDPYTGELFF. CDR3 sequence (DNA): TGTGCCAGCAGCTTAGATCCGTACACCGGGGAGCTGTTTTTT.

This rearrangement joins TRBV7-2 to TRBJ2-2, with no clear D. Germline-derived CDR1 and CDR2 are SGHTA and FQGNSA. Trimming shortened V by 7 bases and J by 1 base, and 10 bases separated the two germline ends. The CDR3 runs to 14 residues. CDR3 sequence: CASTRALNTGELFF. The CDR3, as DNA: TGTGCCAGCACCCGAGCGTTGAACACCGGGGAGCTGTTTTTT.

The J gene is TRBJ1-6, the V gene TRBV5-1; possible D gene TRBD1, 6 bases. CDR1 is SGHRS and CDR2 is YFSETQ in the germline V gene. With 5 bases removed from V and 5 bases from J, the gap between germline ends came to 8 bases. This CDR3 has 13 amino acids. The CDR3 sequence is CASRRTDNSPLHF. In DNA, the CDR3 is TGCGCCAGCAGGAGGACAGATAATTCACCCCTCCACTTT.

CDR3 DNA: TGTGCCAGCAGGAACGACAGGGCGGGGAAGACCCAGTACTTC. Protein sequence: CASRNDRAGKTQYF. J is TRBJ2-5 and V is TRBV7-2, with a weak D call TRBD1 (7 bases). Germline-derived CDR1 and CDR2 are SGHTA and FQGNSA. The CDR3 spans 14 residues. V gave up 6 bases and J gave up 6 bases, with 17 bases separating them.

This clonotype was counted many times. This chain joins TRBV2 and TRBJ2-7; TRBD1 aligns across 7 bases. Germline CDR1 is SNHLY and CDR2 is FYNNEI. The ends lost 6 bases at V and 4 bases at J; junction bases unmatched: 3. The CDR3 runs 12 residues. The chain's CDR3 is CASRPTGYEQYV. The CDR3 nucleotides read TGTGCCAGCAGACCGACAGGGTACGAGCAGTACGTC.

The rearrangement uses TRBV11-2 and TRBJ2-5; D possibly corresponds to TRBD2 (6 bases). In germline, CDR1 is SGHAT, CDR2 FQNNGV. This CDR3 contains 15 residues. V lost 5 bases, J lost 2 bases, and 15 bases lay in between. CDR3 in DNA: TGTGCCAGCAGCCCATGGGGCGGGGTACAAGAGACCCAGTACTTC. Translating it yields CASSPWGGVQETQYF.

This clonotype was seen ten or more times. The chain has TRBV7-9 and TRBJ1-6, with D perhaps TRBD1 (6 bases). V gave up 5 bases and J gave up 10 bases, with 15 bases separating them. This CDR3 comprises 14 residues. CDR1 is SEHNR, CDR2 FQNEAQ, per germline (reference sequence). The CDR3 sequence is CASSSQGWGSPLHF. The DNA of the CDR3 is TGTGCCAGCAGCAGCCAGGGGTGGGGATCACCCCTCCACTTT.

In nucleotides, the CDR3 is TGCAGTGCTAGTCCGGGACAGGGTGGGAATGAAAAACTGTTTTTT. Protein: CSASPGQGGNEKLFF. The V gene is TRBV20-1, the J gene TRBJ1-4; 9 bases line up with TRBD1. Looked up from germline, CDR1 is DFQATT and CDR2 is SNEGSKA (reference sequence). Germline trimming cut 3 bases from V and 5 bases from J; bases unmatched to any gene: 7. The CDR3 sequence is 15 residues long.

Turning to this clonotype: One junction end does not reproduce the germline sequence, and a read error may be involved. The gene calls are TRBV7-2 and TRBJ2-7, with D perhaps TRBD2 (5 bases). Germline CDR1 is SGHTA and CDR2 is FQGNSA. CDR3 length: 14 residues. The CDR3 loop is CASRLAPGSYEQYF. As DNA, the CDR3 is TGTGCCAGCAGATTAGCACCGGGATCCTACGAGCAGTACTTC.

The chain has TRBV5-1 and TRBJ1-4; TRBD1 matches at 8 bases. The V gene end was trimmed by 4 bases and the J gene end by 7 bases; junction bases not matched to a gene: 6. The CDR3 consists of 14 residues. Germline-derived CDR1 and CDR2 are SGHRS and YFSETQ. The CDR3 reads CASSQDRDGEKLFF. The CDR3 DNA is TGCGCCAGCAGCCAGGACAGGGATGGTGAAAAACTGTTTTTT.

This chain links TRBV10-3 with TRBJ1-6; unclear D gene. Trimming shortened V by 6 bases and J by 2 bases, and 14 bases separated the two germline ends. This CDR3 region has 16 residues. The germline V gene encodes CDR1 ENHRY and CDR2 SYGVKD. CDR3 coding DNA: TGTGCCATCAGGGAAGGAGGCGTCACCTATAATTCACCCCTCCACTTT. It codes for CAIREGGVTYNSPLHF.

The rearrangement joins TRBV24-1 to TRBJ1-3; D perhaps matches TRBD1 (5 bases). Germline loops: CDR1 KGHDR, CDR2 SFDVKD. This CDR3 region has 17 residues. Trimming left V 4 bases short and J 1 base short, with 16 bases between. CDR3 in amino acids: CATSDFSQGESGNTIYF. The CDR3 nucleotides read TGTGCCACCAGTGACTTCTCTCAGGGAGAGTCTGGAAACACCATATATTTT.